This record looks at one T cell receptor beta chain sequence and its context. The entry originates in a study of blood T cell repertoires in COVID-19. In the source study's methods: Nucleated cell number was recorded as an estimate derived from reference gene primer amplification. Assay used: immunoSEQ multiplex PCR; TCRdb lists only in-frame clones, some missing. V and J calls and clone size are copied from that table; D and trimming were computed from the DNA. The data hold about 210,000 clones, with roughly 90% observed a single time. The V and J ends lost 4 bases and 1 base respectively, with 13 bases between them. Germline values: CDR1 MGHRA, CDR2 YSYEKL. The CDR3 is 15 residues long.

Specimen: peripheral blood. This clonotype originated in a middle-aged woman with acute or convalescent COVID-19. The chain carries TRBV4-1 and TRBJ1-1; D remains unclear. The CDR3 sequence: CASSPDSGENTEAFF. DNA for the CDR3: TGCGCCAGCAGCCCGGATAGCGGAGAGAACACTGAAGCTTTCTTT.